One sample yielded the 21 T cell receptor beta chains listed below, sequenced in a study of cytotoxic CD8 clonotypes in ibrutinib-treated CLL. Method: immunoSEQ multiplex PCR; TCRdb's copy keeps in-frame clones and lacks some. This sample carries about 200,000 clones, 70% of them seen once, and the ten largest clones take 5.9%. The sample consisted of PBMCs, taken after 12 months of ibrutinib treatment. All receptors come from a human donor with chronic lymphocytic leukemia.

V and J are TRBV7-2 and TRBJ2-1; 7 positions match TRBD1. The CDR3 has 16 amino acids. V shed 2 bases and J 4 bases; nucleotides not matched to a gene: 8. From germline, CDR1 is SGHTA and CDR2 FQGNSA. The CDR3 loop is CASSLPPDRIYNEQFF. The CDR3 DNA reads as TGTGCCAGCAGCTTACCCCCGGACAGGATTTACAATGAGCAGTTCTTC.

This chain connects TRBV5-8 to TRBJ2-6; tentatively, D is TRBD1 or TRBD2 (6 bases each). Germline CDR1 is SGHTS and CDR2 is YDEGEE. The ends were cut back, 9 bases at V and 4 bases at J, with 20 bases in the middle. This CDR3 has 16 amino acids. The DNA of the CDR3 is TGTGCCAACCTGGAAGGGGGGTTAAGAGGGGCCAACGTCCTGACTTTC. The encoded protein is CANLEGGLRGANVLTF.

V usage is TRBV29-1 and J usage is TRBJ2-7; 7 bases fit TRBD1. There are 13 residues in the CDR3. Germline assignment: CDR1 SQVTM and CDR2 ANQGSEA. The junction had 8 bases not matched to a gene; V was cut back by 4 bases and J by 5 bases. The CDR3, as DNA: TGCAGCGTTGTTCCTCAGGGGGTAAACGAGCAGTACTTC. Protein sequence: CSVVPQGVNEQYF.

The CDR3 sequence: CASSRVGPEAFF. CDR3 coding DNA: TGTGCCAGCTCTCGAGTTGGTCCTGAAGCTTTCTTT. This rearrangement joins TRBV7-9 to TRBJ1-1; D uncertain. Germline V gives CDR1 SEHNR, CDR2 FQNEAQ (reference sequence). Deletions cut 8 bases from V and 6 bases from J, with 13 bases between. The length of the CDR3 is 12 residues.

The genes are TRBV7-2 and TRBJ2-1, with 9 bases fitting TRBD2. The trim removed 4 bases at V and 1 base at J, leaving 11 bases unmatched. Looked up from germline, CDR1 is SGHTA and CDR2 is FQGNSA. The CDR3 contains 18 residues. The DNA of the CDR3 is TGTGCCAGCAGCTCCGAAAGGGGACTAGCTTCGTCCTACAATGAGCAGTTCTTC. This sequence encodes CASSSERGLASSYNEQFF.

This chain uses TRBV4-3 with TRBJ2-1; 8 nucleotides match TRBD2. The CDR3 spans 16 residues. Germline loops: CDR1 LGHNA, CDR2 YSLEER. Germline trimming cut 0 bases from V and 7 bases from J; bases unmatched to any gene: 8. CDR3 coding DNA: TGCGCCAGCAGCCAAGAACTCCCGGGACTAGAAAATGAGCAGTTCTTC. It translates to CASSQELPGLENEQFF.

Here the CDR3 reads CASSSPQTGSSHGELFF. The CDR3 DNA reads as TGTGCCAGCAGCTCGCCCCAGACAGGGTCCTCTCACGGGGAGCTGTTTTTT. The chain couples TRBV7-3 to TRBJ2-2, with 7 nucleotides matching TRBD1. Germline V gene lookup returns CDR1 SGHTA and CDR2 FQGTGA. J was trimmed by 7 bases and V by 4 bases; bases with no gene match: 15. This CDR3 has 17 residues.

The CDR3 region has the DNA TGTGCCAGTACCTCTTCCGGACAGGGTTGGAACGAGCAGTACTTC. This encodes CASTSSGQGWNEQYF. The chain joins TRBV19 to TRBJ2-7; 8 nucleotides agree with TRBD1. The CDR3 consists of 15 residues. The germline gives CDR1 LNHDA, CDR2 SQIVND (reference sequence). J was trimmed by 5 bases and V by 7 bases; bases with no gene match: 13.

This clone has only a few counts. The V call is TRBV28, the J call TRBJ1-5; no definite D call. Trimming took off 3 bases at V and 3 bases at J, with 9 bases between the two ends. The germline gives CDR1 MDHEN, CDR2 SYDVKM. There are 14 residues in the CDR3. CDR3 loop: CASSFPRHNQPQHF. In DNA form, the CDR3 reads TGTGCCAGCAGTTTCCCCAGGCACAATCAGCCCCAGCATTTT.

The V and J genes are TRBV6-5 and TRBJ2-3; 7 bases align to TRBD1. With V trimmed by 6 bases and J by 0 bases, 6 bases remained unmatched. The CDR3 runs to 15 residues. Per germline, CDR1 MNHEY and CDR2 SVGAGI. DNA for the CDR3: TGTGCCAGCAGATGGGAGACAGGGAGCACAGATACGCAGTATTTT. Its translation is CASRWETGSTDTQYF.

J is TRBJ2-2 and V is TRBV27; 8 nucleotides match TRBD2. V dropped 4 bases and J dropped 5; count of bases not matched to a gene: 0. The CDR3 totals 13 residues. Germline V gene data show CDR1 as MNHEY and CDR2 as SMNVEV (reference sequence). The CDR3 loop reads CASSSGGTGELFF. CDR3 DNA sequence: TGTGCCAGCAGTTCGGGAGGGACCGGGGAGCTGTTTTTT.

The chain recombines TRBV19 with TRBJ1-1; D uncertain. The CDR3 consists of 13 residues. V shed 2 bases and J shed 4 bases, with 8 bases lying between them. Germline V lookup: CDR1 LNHDA, CDR2 SQIVND (reference sequence). Here the CDR3 DNA reads TGTGCCAGTAGTATATTCCGGAGCACTGAAGCTTTCTTT. It is translated as CASSIFRSTEAFF.

The rearrangement joins TRBV11-2 to TRBJ2-3; D could derive from TRBD1 or TRBD2 (5 bases each). The CDR3 has 15 amino acids. V shed 2 bases and J shed 4 bases, with 13 bases lying between them. From germline, CDR1 is SGHAT and CDR2 FQNNGV. The CDR3, as DNA: TGTGCCAGCAGCTTATTCTGGGGACCATCAGATACGCAGTATTTT. Residues: CASSLFWGPSDTQYF.

The chain recombines TRBV12-5 with TRBJ1-1, with D maybe TRBD1 (5 bases). Germline V CDR1 and CDR2: LGHNT, FRNRAP. Trimming took 4 bases from V and 4 from J, leaving 19 bases between them. This CDR3 comprises 16 residues. The CDR3 region is CASGWEGTALFTEAFF. The CDR3 DNA is TGTGCTAGTGGTTGGGAAGGGACGGCCCTTTTCACTGAAGCTTTCTTT.

V and J are TRBV29-1 and TRBJ2-3, with 7 bases aligning to TRBD2. The CDR3 runs to 12 residues. Losses at the gene ends were 5 bases for V and 4 bases for J; bases not matched to a gene: 3. Looked up from germline, CDR1 is SQVTM and CDR2 is ANQGSEA. In DNA, the CDR3 is TGCAGCGTTCAGGGACTATCAGATACGCAGTATTTT. Its translation: CSVQGLSDTQYF.

J is TRBJ2-7 and V is TRBV6-5; possible D gene TRBD1, 6 bases. The germline V gene encodes CDR1 MNHEY and CDR2 SVGAGI. The CDR3 is 13 amino acids. V was cut by 6 bases and J by 4 bases, with 13 bases left in between. CDR3 nucleotide sequence: TGTGCCAGCAGGCAGGGACACCAGTACGAGCAGTACTTC. Translating gives CASRQGHQYEQYF.

This chain connects TRBV30 to TRBJ2-5; D call uncertain. Germline CDR1 and CDR2: GTSNPN and SVGIG (reference sequence). With 0 bases removed from V and 2 bases from J, the gap between germline ends came to 16 bases. This CDR3 contains 16 residues. The CDR3 region is CAWSVAVSSSQETQYF. The CDR3 nucleotides are TGTGCCTGGAGTGTAGCCGTTAGCTCATCTCAAGAGACCCAGTACTTC. Complete variable domain (other parts from reference TRBV30 and TRBJ2-5): SQTIHQWPATLVQPVGSPLSLECTVEGTSNPNLYWYRQAAGRGLQLLFYSVGIGQISSEVPQNLSASRPQDRQFILSSKKLLLSDSGFYLCAWSVAVSSSQETQYFGPGTRLLVL.

This clone has just one count. CDR3 nucleotides: TGTGCCAGCAGCCAAGGGGGTCAAACCGGAGAGACCCAGTACTTC. Protein product: CASSQGGQTGETQYF. The chain recombines TRBV4-2 with TRBJ2-5; D uncertain. The CDR3 has 15 amino acids. The germline gives CDR1 LGHNA, CDR2 YNFKEQ. The ends were cut back, 1 base at V and 4 bases at J, with 13 bases in the middle.

This clone was recorded only once. The chain couples TRBV7-2 to TRBJ2-7, with a weak D call TRBD1 (5 bases). Germline CDR1 is SGHTA and CDR2 is FQGNSA. V was trimmed by 2 bases and J by 0 bases, leaving 8 bases between them. The CDR3 covers 14 residues. The CDR3 coding sequence is TGTGCCAGCAGCTTAACAGGAAGCTCCTACGAGCAGTACTTC. It translates to CASSLTGSSYEQYF.

The rearrangement joins TRBV5-5 to TRBJ2-7; 9 bases match TRBD1. Germline trimming cut 4 bases from V and 0 bases from J; bases unmatched to any gene: 5. This CDR3 region has 15 residues. CDR1 and CDR2 (germline): SGHKS, YYEKEE (reference sequence). Written as DNA, the CDR3 is TGTGCCAGCAGCATCGGACAGGGGATCTCCTACGAGCAGTACTTC. Amino acids: CASSIGQGISYEQYF.

The chain uses TRBV6-4 and TRBJ2-3; 7 positions match TRBD1. Germline-derived CDR1 and CDR2 are MRHNA and SNTAGT. With V trimmed by 2 bases and J by 3 bases, 5 bases remained unmatched. This CDR3 contains 15 residues. In DNA, the CDR3 is TGTGCCAGCAGTGACGGTGAGGGGGCGACAGATACGCAGTATTTT. It codes for CASSDGEGATDTQYF.